The rows below give T cell receptor beta chains drawn from one sample of a study of T cells in Graves' hyperthyroidism and ophthalmopathy. Using its own MiXCR run on the multiplex PCR reads, TCRdb lists one record per CDR3 protein. The repertoire holds about 610,000 distinct CDR3 sequences, with about 16% as singletons. Sequencing was carried out using blood. These receptors originate from a woman aged 35 to 49 with Graves' ophthalmopathy. The CDR3 runs from the conserved cysteine through the conserved F or W. The D gene is left open where the match is weak. For some rows the clone size is stated as once, few or many, or as a class when expanded; others skip it.

clone size: NA; J gene: TRBJ2-5; V gene: TRBV20-1; D gene: TRBD2; CDR3 DNA: TGCAGTGCTCAAACGCCCGGGGCTAGCGGGGTGTACCAAGAGACCCAGTACTTC; CDR3 protein: CSAQTPGASGVYQETQYF
clone size: few; J gene: TRBJ2-1; V gene: TRBV24-1; D gene: NA; CDR3 DNA: TGTGCCACCAGCCCGGGGAATGAGCAGTTCTTC; CDR3 protein: CATSPGNEQFF
clone size: many; J gene: TRBJ2-5; V gene: TRBV7-9; D gene: TRBD1; CDR3 DNA: TGTGCCAGCAGCGAGACAGGGACGGAGACCCAGTACTTC; CDR3 protein: CASSETGTETQYF
clone size: many; J gene: TRBJ1-1; V gene: TRBV27; D gene: TRBD1; CDR3 DNA: TGTGCCAGCAGTTTCCGACAGGGGCCAAAGGGGAACACTGAAGCTTTCTTT; CDR3 protein: CASSFRQGPKGNTEAFF
clone size: many; J gene: TRBJ1-5; V gene: TRBV6-1; D gene: NA; CDR3 DNA: TGTGCCAGCAGTGAAGCGATGACACTTTATAGCAATCAGCCCCAGCATTTT; CDR3 protein: CASSEAMTLYSNQPQHF
clone size: many; J gene: TRBJ2-7; V gene: TRBV12-3/TRBV12-4; D gene: NA; CDR3 DNA: TGTGCCAGCAGTTTCCTCTCCTACGAGCAGTACTTC; CDR3 protein: CASSFLSYEQYF
clone size: many; J gene: TRBJ1-1; V gene: TRBV10-3; D gene: NA; CDR3 DNA: TGTGCCATCAGTGAGTCGGTGGGACCCATGAACACTGAAGCTTTCTTT; CDR3 protein: CAISESVGPMNTEAFF
clone size: many; J gene: TRBJ2-5; V gene: TRBV24-1; D gene: TRBD1; CDR3 DNA: TGTGCCACCAGTGACCTGGGACAGGAAGGGGAGACCCAGTACTTC; CDR3 protein: CATSDLGQEGETQYF
clone size: NA; J gene: TRBJ1-3; V gene: TRBV2; D gene: NA; CDR3 DNA: TGTGCCAGCAGTGAAGGCAGGGGAGGAATGTTAAACACCATATATTTT; CDR3 protein: CASSEGRGGMLNTIYF
clone size: NA; J gene: TRBJ2-1; V gene: TRBV19; D gene: TRBD2; CDR3 DNA: TGTGCCAGTAGTATAGGGCTAGCGGGGCCCGGGCAGTTCTTC; CDR3 protein: CASSIGLAGPGQFF
clone size: few; J gene: TRBJ2-7; V gene: TRBV28; D gene: TRBD1; CDR3 DNA: TGTGCCAGCACCTTTGGAACGGGACAGGGAACCTACGAGCAGTACTTC; CDR3 protein: CASTFGTGQGTYEQYF
clone size: NA; J gene: TRBJ1-1; V gene: TRBV3-1; D gene: NA; CDR3 DNA: TGTGCCAGCGGCCAAGGGGGGTATAACACTGAAGCTTTCTTT; CDR3 protein: CASGQGGYNTEAFF
clone size: once; J gene: TRBJ2-1; V gene: TRBV20-1; D gene: TRBD2; CDR3 DNA: TGCAGTGCTAGGGGGGGTACTAGCGGGAGATACAATGAGCAGTTCTTC; CDR3 protein: CSARGGTSGRYNEQFF
clone size: NA; J gene: TRBJ2-4; V gene: TRBV6-1; D gene: TRBD2; CDR3 DNA: TGTGCCAGCAGTCGCCCGACTAGCGGGGAAAACATTCAGTACTTC; CDR3 protein: CASSRPTSGENIQYF
clone size: NA; J gene: TRBJ1-1; V gene: TRBV5-1; D gene: NA; CDR3 DNA: TGCGCCAGCAGCCCTAGGGATCCCGGATCTAACACTGAAGCTTTCTTT; CDR3 protein: CASSPRDPGSNTEAFF
clone size: many; J gene: TRBJ2-1; V gene: TRBV3-1; D gene: NA; CDR3 DNA: TGTGCCAGCAGCCCAAGCCCCGGTAATGAGCAGTTCTTC; CDR3 protein: CASSPSPGNEQFF
clone size: many; J gene: TRBJ2-7; V gene: TRBV18; D gene: NA; CDR3 DNA: TGTGCCAGCTCACCACCGTCGGCCTACGAGCAGTACTTC; CDR3 protein: CASSPPSAYEQYF
clone size: few; J gene: TRBJ1-3; V gene: TRBV7-8; D gene: NA; CDR3 DNA: TGTGCCAGCAGCCGAGACAGGATCCTCTCTGGAAACACCATATATTTT; CDR3 protein: CASSRDRILSGNTIYF
clone size: NA; J gene: TRBJ1-6; V gene: TRBV2; D gene: NA; CDR3 DNA: TGTGCCACCTCTCAGAGCTCCTATAATTCACCCCTCCACTTT; CDR3 protein: CATSQSSYNSPLHF
clone size: few; J gene: TRBJ1-3; V gene: TRBV5-1; D gene: NA; CDR3 DNA: TGCGCCAGCACAATAGGACCTGGAAACACCATATATTTT; CDR3 protein: CASTIGPGNTIYF
clone size: many; J gene: TRBJ2-2; V gene: TRBV7-3; D gene: NA; CDR3 DNA: TGTGCCAGCAGCTTAGGCGGGCTAGCTTCGAACACCGGGGAGCTGTTTTTT; CDR3 protein: CASSLGGLASNTGELFF
clone size: NA; J gene: TRBJ1-1; V gene: TRBV10-3; D gene: NA; CDR3 DNA: TGTGCCATCAGTGTGGGAGGGAACACTGAAGCTTTCTTT; CDR3 protein: CAISVGGNTEAFF
clone size: many; J gene: TRBJ1-1; V gene: TRBV2; D gene: TRBD1; CDR3 DNA: TGTGCCAGCAATGGACAGGGCGAGACTGAAGCTTTCTTT; CDR3 protein: CASNGQGETEAFF
clone size: NA; J gene: TRBJ1-2; V gene: TRBV13; D gene: NA; CDR3 DNA: TGTGCCAGCAGATTAAAAACCCAGGGGTTACACTATGGCTACACCTTC; CDR3 protein: CASRLKTQGLHYGYTF
clone size: few; J gene: TRBJ1-1; V gene: TRBV18; D gene: NA; CDR3 DNA: TGTGCCAGCTCACCACAAAGGGGGAACACTGAAGCTTTCTTT; CDR3 protein: CASSPQRGNTEAFF